The present TCR beta chain was sequenced within a study of vaccination and CD4 T cells after COVID-19. Details on this clonotype: Its antigen is unknown.

The treatment: roughly 11-day PBMC culture with coronavirus spike peptide pools or control peptides (ViraFEST assay). Pre-COVID-19 pandemic sampling (2011-2018) yielded the unexposed donor's CD4+ T cells. Sequencing of cultured CD4+ T cell DNA used the Oncomine TCR Beta short-read assay. After culture, CD4+ T cells served as the source for genomic DNA extraction. MiXCR, run by TCRdb on the PCR reads, gives a single entry per CDR3 protein. Of over 3,000 distinct CDR3 sequences listed, about 25% are singletons. The TCR originated in a human donor in good health. Input material: CD4+ T cells from blood, cultured in vitro.

CDR3 coding DNA: TGTGCCAGCAGCTTTCTGCAATCTTACTACGAGCAGTACTTC. Residues: CASSFLQSYYEQYF. This rearrangement joins TRBV6-1 to TRBJ2-7; D is ambiguous. This CDR3 region has 14 residues. CDR1 is MNHNS, CDR2 SASEGT, per germline. The V gene lost 6 bases and the J gene lost 3 bases, with 15 bases spanning the gap.